The 30 T cell receptor beta chains given below trace back to one sample, sequenced in a study of PD-1 blockade in mismatch repair-deficient tumors. TCRdb keeps only in-frame clones here, not all; method: immunoSEQ multiplex PCR. The data hold 35,000 to 40,000 clones, with around 75% observed a single time. Sequenced here: peripheral blood, sampled 4 weeks after starting pembrolizumab. The receptors shown here come from an adult with mismatch repair-deficient cancer.

This chain links TRBV5-4 with TRBJ2-1, with 11 bases identical to TRBD2. The CDR3 is made up of 15 amino acids. Trimming took 4 bases from V and 5 from J; bases not matched to a gene: 5. CDR1 SGHNT and CDR2 YYREEE come from the germline V gene (reference sequence). CDR3 sequence reads: CASSNLAGGDNEQFF. DNA of the CDR3: TGTGCCAGCAGCAACTTAGCGGGAGGGGACAATGAGCAGTTCTTC.

This sequence joins TRBV30 and TRBJ1-2, with D unclear. The V end was cut by 1 base, the J end by 2 bases, with 5 bases between. This CDR3 region has 12 residues. In germline, CDR1 is GTSNPN, CDR2 SVGIG (reference sequence). The chain's CDR3 is CAWSEMNYGYTF. CDR3 nucleotide sequence: TGTGCCTGGAGTGAAATGAACTATGGCTACACCTTC.

V usage is TRBV11-2 and J usage is TRBJ2-7, with D perhaps given as TRBD1 or TRBD2 (5 bases each). V shed 1 base and J shed 7 bases, with 17 bases lying between them. There are 15 residues in the CDR3. Germline-derived CDR1 and CDR2 are SGHAT and FQNNGV. The DNA for the CDR3 is TGTGCCAGCAGCTTAGGAGGACCGGGGCTTGGTGAGCAGTACTTC. This gives the protein CASSLGGPGLGEQYF.

V usage is TRBV27 and J usage is TRBJ2-3; the D is unclear. CDR1 is MNHEY and CDR2 is SMNVEV in the germline V gene (reference sequence). The germline V and J ends were trimmed by 8 bases and 2 bases, with 5 bases remaining between them. This CDR3 spans 11 amino acids. The CDR3 sequence: CASRTTDTQYF. In nucleotides, the CDR3 is TGTGCCAGCCGGACCACAGATACGCAGTATTTT.

The V and J genes are TRBV19 and TRBJ2-2, with D possibly TRBD2 on 7 matching bases. Trimming shortened V by 5 bases and J by 3 bases, and 25 bases separated the two germline ends. Germline V gene lookup returns CDR1 LNHDA and CDR2 SQIVND (reference sequence). The CDR3 spans 19 residues. CDR3 sequence reads: CASSSRWGFGGLDTGELFF. CDR3 bases: TGTGCCAGTAGTTCTCGATGGGGATTCGGGGGGCTGGACACCGGGGAGCTGTTTTTT.

The chain combines TRBV6-6 with TRBJ2-7; TRBD1 or TRBD2 may be the D gene (6 bases each). The CDR3 has 11 amino acids. V dropped 8 bases and J dropped 3 bases, with 8 bases sitting between them. Looked up from germline, CDR1 is MNHNY and CDR2 is SVGAGI (reference sequence). DNA of the CDR3: TGTGCCAGCGAGGGGGGCTACGAGCAGTACTTC. Protein sequence: CASEGGYEQYF.

The V call is TRBV6-1, the J call TRBJ1-2; D uncertain. From germline, CDR1 is MNHNS and CDR2 SASEGT. V shed 2 bases and J shed 5 bases, with 6 bases lying between them. The CDR3 runs to 12 residues. DNA for the CDR3: TGTGCCAGCAGTGAATGGGAGTATGGCTACACCTTC. Translation: CASSEWEYGYTF.

The chain combines TRBV7-8 with TRBJ2-2; 7 bases agree with TRBD2. J gave up 4 bases and V 6 bases, and 11 bases lay outside the gene matches. The CDR3 length is 16 residues. Germline lookup yields CDR1 SGHVS and CDR2 FQNEAQ. The CDR3 loop reads CASSLPAGFATGELFF. The CDR3 DNA reads as TGTGCCAGCAGTCTACCAGCGGGGTTCGCCACCGGGGAGCTGTTTTTT.

The chain carries TRBV27 and TRBJ2-3; the D gene is possibly TRBD1 (6 bases). V gave up 0 bases and J gave up 6 bases, with 7 bases separating them. CDR1 and CDR2 (germline): MNHEY, SMNVEV (reference sequence). The CDR3 consists of 13 residues. The DNA of the CDR3 is TGTGCCAGCAGTTTATCTCAGGGGGATACGCAGTATTTT. Translating it yields CASSLSQGDTQYF.

The chain couples TRBV27 to TRBJ2-5; the D is unclear. V lost 1 base and J lost 2, with 8 bases in between. The CDR3 sequence is 14 residues long. Germline V gene lookup returns CDR1 MNHEY and CDR2 SMNVEV (reference sequence). CDR3 amino acids: CASSLFAGQETQYF. The CDR3, as DNA: TGTGCCAGCAGTTTATTCGCTGGGCAAGAGACCCAGTACTTC.

The V gene is TRBV6-1, the J gene TRBJ2-2, with D perhaps given as TRBD1 or TRBD2 (5 bases each). Germline loops: CDR1 MNHNS, CDR2 SASEGT. The V end lost 6 bases, the J end lost 6 bases, and 11 bases lay between the germline ends. The CDR3 is 13 amino acids. This CDR3 is CASSPQGPGELFF. CDR3 nucleotide sequence: TGTGCCAGCAGCCCTCAGGGACCCGGGGAGCTGTTTTTT.

The chain links TRBV4-2 to TRBJ2-3; a possible D gene is TRBD1 (6 bases). V dropped 1 base and J dropped 2 bases, with 10 bases sitting between them. The CDR3 loop spans 15 amino acids. The V gene's germline CDR1 is LGHNA and CDR2 YNFKEQ. The CDR3 DNA sequence: TGTGCCAGCAGCCAAGCCAGGGGTCCCACAGATACGCAGTATTTT. This encodes CASSQARGPTDTQYF.

The V and J genes are TRBV5-1 and TRBJ2-2; D tentatively reads TRBD1 or TRBD2 (5 bases each). The germline V gene encodes CDR1 SGHRS and CDR2 YFSETQ. The germline V and J ends were trimmed by 6 bases and 2 bases, with 17 bases remaining between them. This CDR3 contains 16 residues. CDR3 in amino acids: CASTLWDLQNTGELFF. CDR3 sequence (DNA): TGCGCCAGCACCCTCTGGGACCTTCAAAACACCGGGGAGCTGTTTTTT. Based on the CDR3 plus reference TRBV5-1 and TRBJ2-2, the full variable domain is KAGVTQTPRYLIKTRGQQVTLSCSPISGHRSVSWYQQTPGQGLQFLFEYFSETQRNKGNFPGRFSGRQFSNSRSEMNVSTLELGDSALYLCASTLWDLQNTGELFFGEGSRLTVL.

The V gene is TRBV28, the J gene TRBJ1-2, with D tentatively TRBD1 (5 bases). There are 12 residues in the CDR3. V was clipped by 3 bases and J by 11 bases, with 13 bases between them. Looked up from germline, CDR1 is MDHEN and CDR2 is SYDVKM. CDR3 loop: CASSLRQGLYTF. Written as DNA, the CDR3 is TGTGCCAGCAGTTTGAGGCAGGGATTGTACACCTTC.

The genes are TRBV7-9 and TRBJ1-2, with TRBD1 as a possible D gene (5 bases). V was trimmed by 4 bases and J by 5 bases, leaving 23 bases between them. CDR1 and CDR2 from the germline V gene are SEHNR and FQNEAQ (reference sequence). This CDR3 is built from 17 residues. The DNA of the CDR3 is TGTGCCAGCAGCTCGGGGGACGGACGATCCGAGAGATATGGCTACACCTTC. This codes for CASSSGDGRSERYGYTF.

The chain couples TRBV7-8 to TRBJ2-7; 10 bases map to TRBD1. With 5 bases clipped from V and 4 bases from J, the junction kept 5 bases outside the gene matches. CDR3 length equals 14 residues. CDR1 and CDR2 (germline): SGHVS, FQNEAQ. The CDR3 reads CASSPPDRGYEQYF. As DNA, the CDR3 is TGTGCCAGCAGCCCACCGGACAGGGGGTACGAGCAGTACTTC.

The chain carries TRBV5-6 and TRBJ2-1; 10 bases fit TRBD2. Germline trimming cut 3 bases from V and 7 bases from J; bases unmatched to any gene: 16. This CDR3 spans 18 amino acids. The germline CDR1 and CDR2 sequences are SGHDT and YYEEEE. CDR3 loop: CASSSISGRPTPLNEQFF. Here the CDR3 DNA reads TGTGCCAGCAGCTCGATTAGCGGGAGGCCCACCCCTTTGAATGAGCAGTTCTTC.

This clone has just one count. V is TRBV5-4 and J is TRBJ2-3, with a tentative D call TRBD2 (6 bases). Trimming removed 1 base at V and 0 bases at J, with 12 bases between. Germline values: CDR1 SGHNT, CDR2 YYREEE (reference sequence). This CDR3 contains 16 residues. The CDR3 region has the DNA TGTGCCAGCAGCTTGAGGTTGGGGGGAAGCACAGATACGCAGTATTTT. Translating gives CASSLRLGGSTDTQYF.

The chain employs TRBV28 and TRBJ2-3, with D perhaps matching TRBD1 or TRBD2 (6 bases each). Trimming removed 2 bases from V and 4 bases from J, with 13 bases in between. The CDR3 length is 15 residues. Germline loops: CDR1 MDHEN, CDR2 SYDVKM. The CDR3 spells CASSLPGASSDTQYF. The CDR3 DNA follows: TGTGCCAGCAGTTTACCGGGGGCGAGCTCAGATACGCAGTATTTT.

This chain connects TRBV6-6 to TRBJ2-3, with D possibly being TRBD2 (5 bases). V shed 2 bases and J shed 8 bases, with 11 bases lying between them. The CDR3 covers 13 residues. Germline V gives CDR1 MNHNY, CDR2 SVGAGI (reference sequence). The CDR3 sequence is CASSYAGEGTQYF. CDR3 nucleotide sequence: TGTGCCAGCAGTTACGCCGGAGAGGGTACGCAGTATTTT.

The chain recombines TRBV15 with TRBJ1-1; 8 bases fit TRBD1. The V and J ends lost 0 bases and 5 bases, in that order; junction bases with no gene match: 5. In germline, CDR1 is LNHNV, CDR2 YYDKDF (reference sequence). This CDR3 is built from 15 residues. The CDR3 here is CATSRDDRGGTEAFF. The CDR3 DNA sequence: TGTGCCACCAGCAGAGACGACAGGGGTGGAACTGAAGCTTTCTTT.

This clone has just one count. This rearrangement joins TRBV29-1 to TRBJ2-2, with D perhaps matching TRBD1 (5 bases). The CDR3 totals 14 residues. Germline lookup yields CDR1 SQVTM and CDR2 ANQGSEA. V dropped 4 bases and J dropped 6 bases, with 15 bases sitting between them. The chain's CDR3 is CSVVSGIKAGELFF. The CDR3 region has the DNA TGCAGCGTTGTGTCAGGGATAAAGGCCGGGGAGCTGTTTTTT.

The V and J genes are TRBV30 and TRBJ1-1; D is undetermined. The CDR3 contains 10 residues. V lost 2 bases and J lost 2, with 0 bases in between. CDR1 is GTSNPN, CDR2 SVGIG, per germline (reference sequence). The CDR3 sequence: CAWSNTEAFF. The CDR3 DNA is TGTGCCTGGAGTAACACTGAAGCTTTCTTT.

J is TRBJ2-1 and V is TRBV6-1; D possibly uses TRBD1 or TRBD2 (5 bases each). The V and J ends lost 6 bases and 8 bases respectively, with 8 bases between them. CDR3 length: 11 residues. Germline V lookup: CDR1 MNHNS, CDR2 SASEGT. CDR3 sequence (DNA): TGTGCCAGCAGGGGGGAATATGAGCAGTTCTTC. Its translation is CASRGEYEQFF.

This chain joins TRBV30 and TRBJ2-7; D uncertain. CDR1 and CDR2 from the germline V gene are GTSNPN and SVGIG (reference sequence). The CDR3 runs to 12 residues. V was pared by 5 bases and J by 0 bases, with 8 bases between. CDR3 coding DNA: TGTGCCTGGCAGGATAGCTCCTACGAGCAGTACTTC. Encoded protein: CAWQDSSYEQYF.

This chain joins TRBV29-1 and TRBJ2-5; D remains ambiguous. Germline CDR1 SQVTM, CDR2 ANQGSEA. The germline V and J ends were trimmed by 0 bases and 0 bases, with 11 bases remaining between them. CDR3 size: 15 residues. The CDR3, as DNA: TGCAGCGTTGAAGAGGGGTACGGCTACCAAGAGACCCAGTACTTC. Translating gives CSVEEGYGYQETQYF.

The genes are TRBV27 and TRBJ2-7; D gene ambiguous. Germline values: CDR1 MNHEY, CDR2 SMNVEV (reference sequence). V lost 2 bases to trimming and J lost 9 bases, with 14 bases between them. This CDR3 is built from 13 residues. The CDR3 loop reads CASSLRPLVRQYF. Here the CDR3 DNA reads TGTGCCAGCAGTTTAAGACCCCTAGTTCGGCAGTACTTC.

The V call is TRBV7-2, the J call TRBJ2-5, with TRBD1 matching over 9 bases. Unmatched junction bases numbered 7, after V lost 10 bases and J lost 4 bases. The CDR3 extends over 13 amino acids. CDR1 and CDR2 (germline): SGHTA, FQGNSA. The DNA for the CDR3 is TGTGCCACCAAACAGGGGGCTAGAGAGACCCAGTACTTC. This encodes CATKQGARETQYF.

The chain has TRBV6-1 and TRBJ2-1, with D possibly being TRBD1 (6 bases). This CDR3 has 14 residues. Germline V lookup: CDR1 MNHNS, CDR2 SASEGT. The germline V and J ends were trimmed by 6 bases and 1 base, with 10 bases remaining between them. As DNA, the CDR3 is TGTGCCAGCAGGGCAGGGGCTTCCTACAATGAGCAGTTCTTC. Translating it yields CASRAGASYNEQFF.

The chain employs TRBV10-3 and TRBJ2-2; 7 bases are shared with TRBD2. CDR1 is ENHRY and CDR2 is SYGVKD in the germline V gene. V lost 0 bases, J lost 4 bases, and 8 bases stayed unmatched. CDR3 length: 17 residues. This CDR3 is CAISESSGTQLTGELFF. CDR3 DNA: TGTGCCATCAGTGAGTCAAGCGGGACCCAACTCACCGGGGAGCTGTTTTTT.